The T cell receptor beta chain described here comes from a study of T-cell memory formation after mild COVID-19. Overall study: Largely donor-specific sequence clusters came from two donors. Study-wide findings and caveats: Balance between CD4 and CD8 was seen in clones contracting day 15 to 85, and a CD4+ lean was seen in later expanders.

TCRdb processed the 5' RACE reads anew with MiXCR; each CDR3 protein has one entry. Of roughly 250,000 distinct CDR3 sequences listed, about 15% were seen once; the top ten hold around 3.8%. Regarding this clonotype: What it recognizes is unknown.

This TCR came from a man aged 18 to 35 who had mild COVID-19 (a few samples of this study predate the infection). Cell type and time point are not known. Specimen: PBMCs or a T cell subset sorted from them (not recorded which).

Written as DNA, the CDR3 is TGTGCCAGCAGCGTAGGTCCCCGTGCAGATACGCAGTATTTT. Translation: CASSVGPRADTQYF. The chain combines TRBV9 with TRBJ2-3; D is unresolved. Deletions cut 0 bases from V and 4 bases from J, with 9 bases between. This CDR3 spans 14 amino acids. Germline V gene data show CDR1 as SGDLS and CDR2 as YYNGEE. Based on the CDR3 plus reference TRBV9 and TRBJ2-3, the full variable domain is DSGVTQTPKHLITATGQRVTLRCSPRSGDLSVYWYQQSLDQGLQFLIQYYNGEERAKGNILERFSAQQFPDLHSELNLSSLELGDSALYFCASSVGPRADTQYFGPGTRLTVL.